These 27 T cell receptor beta chains share one sample of origin, sequenced in a study of cytomegalovirus exposure and HLA in healthy donors. Vbeta (60) and Jbeta (13) primers were used in the PCR. Here immunoSEQ multiplex PCR was the method, and the copy in TCRdb shows in-frame clones only, minus some. The table records some 190,000 clones, around 80% of them present only once. The sample comprised PBMCs. The receptors were sampled from a woman aged 25 to 45 in good health and CMV-seronegative.

The V and J genes are TRBV5-1 and TRBJ2-7; D call uncertain. The CDR3 loop spans 11 amino acids. Germline V gene data show CDR1 as SGHRS and CDR2 as YFSETQ. Trimming shortened V by 3 bases and J by 3 bases, and 4 bases separated the two germline ends. The CDR3 coding sequence is TGCGCCAGCAGCTCAGACTACGAGCAGTACTTC. It codes for CASSSDYEQYF. Filled out from reference TRBV5-1 and TRBJ2-7, the complete variable domain reads KAGVTQTPRYLIKTRGQQVTLSCSPISGHRSVSWYQQTPGQGLQFLFEYFSETQRNKGNFPGRFSGRQFSNSRSEMNVSTLELGDSALYLCASSSDYEQYFGPGTRLTVT.

This clone was seen a handful of times. The chain uses TRBV6-1 and TRBJ1-5; D perhaps matches TRBD1 (6 bases). CDR3 length: 13 amino acids. With 3 bases removed from V and 4 bases from J, the gap between germline ends came to 7 bases. Germline V lookup: CDR1 MNHNS, CDR2 SASEGT. CDR3 in DNA: TGTGCCAGCAGTGACAGGGGAAATCAGCCCCAGCATTTT. It translates to CASSDRGNQPQHF.

The chain recombines TRBV19 with TRBJ1-2; D gene unclear. The CDR3 spans 15 residues. V gave up 1 base and J gave up 4 bases, with 13 bases separating them. Per the germline V gene, CDR1 is LNHDA and CDR2 is SQIVND (reference sequence). CDR3 DNA sequence: TGTGCCAGTAGTATAGTTGCGGGAAACTTCTATGGCTACACCTTC. Its protein is CASSIVAGNFYGYTF.

This clone has only a few counts. The gene calls are TRBV2 and TRBJ2-1; perhaps TRBD2 as D (6 bases). The CDR3 runs to 14 residues. V lost 7 bases and J lost 0, with 10 bases in between. The germline V gene encodes CDR1 SNHLY and CDR2 FYNNEI. CDR3 bases: TGTGCCAGCATCTCCGGGAGCTCCTACAATGAGCAGTTCTTC. Residues: CASISGSSYNEQFF.

The CDR3 spells CASSLDSRNTEAFF. Here the CDR3 DNA reads TGCGCCAGCAGCCTGGACAGCAGGAACACTGAAGCTTTCTTT. V usage is TRBV5-1 and J usage is TRBJ1-1; weak D call: TRBD1 (6 bases). This CDR3 has 14 residues. V was shortened by 4 bases and J by 1 base, with 11 bases between the two germline ends. CDR1 and CDR2 from the germline V gene are SGHRS and YFSETQ.

This sequence joins TRBV13 and TRBJ2-4; 8 bases map to TRBD2. Trimming took 5 bases from V and 6 from J; bases not matched to a gene: 12. Per the germline V gene, CDR1 is PRHDT and CDR2 is FYEKMQ (reference sequence). The CDR3 extends over 16 amino acids. The CDR3 spells CASSPLRGGLLNIQYF. The CDR3 nucleotides are TGTGCCAGCAGCCCCCTTCGGGGGGGCTTGCTAAACATTCAGTACTTC.

The chain couples TRBV12-1 to TRBJ2-7; the table's D call TRBD1 went unverified against the DNA. TRBV12-1 is an annotated pseudogene. This CDR3 has 15 amino acids. The CDR3 bases are TGTGCCAGCAGCTTTGACCCCGGACAAGGCATAGAGCAGTACTTC. It encodes CASSFDPGQGIEQYF.

V is TRBV4-3 and J is TRBJ2-1; 7 bases align to TRBD2. The CDR3 is 13 residues long. The V gene end was trimmed by 1 base and the J gene end by 8 bases; junction bases not matched to a gene: 2. CDR1 and CDR2 from the germline V gene are LGHNA and YSLEER. CDR3 in amino acids: CASSQGGGDEQFF. In DNA form, the CDR3 reads TGCGCCAGCAGCCAAGGTGGGGGGGATGAGCAGTTCTTC.

The V call is TRBV5-1, the J call TRBJ2-4; 10 nucleotides align to TRBD1. Germline values: CDR1 SGHRS, CDR2 YFSETQ. CDR3 length: 15 amino acids. V trimming: 3 bases; J trimming: 5 bases; junction bases outside the gene matches: 5. DNA of the CDR3: TGCGCCAGCAGCTCCCTCGGGACAGGGGAAAACATTCAGTACTTC. Protein sequence: CASSSLGTGENIQYF.

The gene calls are TRBV18 and TRBJ1-2, with D tentatively TRBD1 (6 bases). The germline V gene has CDR1 KGHSH and CDR2 LQKENI. This CDR3 comprises 12 residues. Trimming removed 3 bases at V and 8 bases at J, with 10 bases between. The CDR3 region has the DNA TGTGCCAGCTCACCGGACAGAGAGGGCTACACCTTC. It translates to CASSPDREGYTF.

The J gene is TRBJ1-2, the V gene TRBV7-7; 8 bases map to TRBD1. This CDR3 spans 15 amino acids. V was pared by 5 bases and J by 6 bases, with 11 bases of the junction left unmatched. CDR1 is SSHAT, CDR2 FNYEAQ, per germline (reference sequence). This CDR3 reads CASSKRTGRSDGYTF. CDR3 nucleotide sequence: TGTGCCAGCAGCAAACGGACAGGGAGAAGCGATGGCTACACCTTC.

V and J are TRBV5-1 and TRBJ1-1, with D possibly TRBD1 on 5 matching bases. Germline V gene lookup returns CDR1 SGHRS and CDR2 YFSETQ. The CDR3 consists of 15 residues. V was shortened by 0 bases and J by 4 bases, with 13 bases between the two germline ends. This chain's CDR3 is CASSLDGYRFTEAFF. For the CDR3, the DNA is TGCGCCAGCAGCTTGGATGGCTACAGGTTCACTGAAGCTTTCTTT.

V usage is TRBV11-2 and J usage is TRBJ1-5; D is unclear. In germline, CDR1 is SGHAT, CDR2 FQNNGV. Trimming removed 0 bases from V and 6 bases from J, with 6 bases in between. The CDR3 consists of 13 residues. The CDR3 coding sequence is TGTGCCAGCAGCTTAGATCTAGTTCAGCCCCAGCATTTT. It translates to CASSLDLVQPQHF.

This chain's CDR3 is CASSNWGVGQPQHF. The CDR3, as DNA: TGTGCCAGTAGTAACTGGGGGGTTGGACAGCCCCAGCATTTT. The V gene is TRBV19, the J gene TRBJ1-5; possibly TRBD1 for D (5 bases). The CDR3 loop spans 14 amino acids. The V gene lost 4 bases and the J gene lost 7 bases, with 14 bases spanning the gap. The germline CDR1 and CDR2 sequences are LNHDA and SQIVND (reference sequence).

This clone has a single count. The V call is TRBV5-1, the J call TRBJ1-4; no clear D gene. Trimming removed 1 base from V and 8 bases from J, with 15 bases in between. The V gene's germline CDR1 is SGHRS and CDR2 YFSETQ. The CDR3 runs to 15 residues. CDR3 DNA sequence: TGCGCCAGCAGCTTGTCCAGCGTACGGCAGGAAAAACTGTTTTTT. Translation gives CASSLSSVRQEKLFF. Combining the CDR3 with reference TRBV5-1 and TRBJ1-4 gives the whole variable domain KAGVTQTPRYLIKTRGQQVTLSCSPISGHRSVSWYQQTPGQGLQFLFEYFSETQRNKGNFPGRFSGRQFSNSRSEMNVSTLELGDSALYLCASSLSSVRQEKLFFGSGTQLSVL.

CDR3 residues: CATSRDKISGGYNEQFF. DNA of the CDR3: TGTGCCACCAGCAGAGATAAAATAAGCGGGGGTTACAATGAGCAGTTCTTC. The chain joins TRBV15 to TRBJ2-1, with 8 bases matching TRBD2. In germline, CDR1 is LNHNV, CDR2 YYDKDF (reference sequence). Trimming removed 0 bases from V and 4 bases from J; junction bases left unmatched: 8. The CDR3 spans 17 residues.

The V call is TRBV15, the J call TRBJ2-2; weak D call: TRBD1 (5 bases). Germline lookup yields CDR1 LNHNV and CDR2 YYDKDF (reference sequence). The V end lost 2 bases, the J end lost 5 bases, and 9 bases lay between the germline ends. This CDR3 is 14 amino acids long. The CDR3 is CATSRSKGTGELFF. CDR3 nucleotides: TGTGCCACCAGCAGATCGAAGGGGACCGGGGAGCTGTTTTTT.

The gene calls are TRBV6-5 and TRBJ1-5, with D maybe TRBD1 (5 bases). CDR1 MNHEY and CDR2 SVGAGI come from the germline V gene. The CDR3 runs 16 residues. Trimming cost V 4 bases and J 3 bases, with 16 bases left between them. The CDR3 nucleotides are TGTGCCAGCAGTTTAGTCGGGACTGATTCCAATCAGCCCCAGCATTTT. As protein: CASSLVGTDSNQPQHF.

The J gene is TRBJ1-1, the V gene TRBV5-6, with D possibly matching TRBD1 (6 bases). CDR3 length: 15 residues. The V and J ends lost 3 bases and 8 bases respectively, with 20 bases between them. The germline gives CDR1 SGHDT, CDR2 YYEEEE. The CDR3 spells CASSWRVDRGGEAFF. DNA of the CDR3: TGTGCCAGCAGCTGGAGAGTAGATCGAGGGGGAGAAGCTTTCTTT.

The chain joins TRBV14 to TRBJ1-6, with 7 bases fitting TRBD1. The germline CDR1 and CDR2 sequences are SGHDN and FVKESK. J gave up 6 bases and V 3 bases, and 8 bases lay outside the gene matches. The CDR3 extends over 16 amino acids. CDR3 bases: TGTGCCAGCAGCCAGCGCTCCGGGACAGCTAATTCACCCCTCCACTTT. As protein: CASSQRSGTANSPLHF.

The chain joins TRBV6-5 to TRBJ1-2, with a possible D match to TRBD1 (5 bases). Trimming pared 1 base from V and 2 bases from J, leaving 11 bases between. The length of the CDR3 is 15 residues. Germline V lookup: CDR1 MNHEY, CDR2 SVGAGI. The CDR3 loop reads CASSYFAGENYGYTF. CDR3 in DNA: TGTGCCAGCAGTTACTTCGCGGGGGAAAACTATGGCTACACCTTC.

The sample holds one count of this clone. V is TRBV6-6 and J is TRBJ2-7; a weak D match, TRBD2 (5 bases). Trimming pared 5 bases from V and 7 bases from J, leaving 6 bases between. Germline CDR1 reads MNHNY; CDR2 reads SVGAGI (reference sequence). The CDR3 loop spans 10 amino acids. This CDR3 is CASSGSEQYF. The CDR3 region has the DNA TGTGCCAGCAGTGGGAGTGAGCAGTACTTC.

V gene TRBV27 combines with J gene TRBJ2-5; 10 bases line up with TRBD1. Germline V gives CDR1 MNHEY, CDR2 SMNVEV (reference sequence). The CDR3 covers 15 residues. Trimming cost V 7 bases and J 1 base; bases outside gene matches: 6. In DNA, the CDR3 is TGTGCCAGCAACCCGGGACAGGGGCCCCAAGAGACCCAGTACTTC. This codes for CASNPGQGPQETQYF.

This clone was counted once. The rearrangement joins TRBV4-1 to TRBJ1-3, with 7 bases matching TRBD1. The length of the CDR3 is 16 residues. Germline-derived CDR1 and CDR2 are MGHRA and YSYEKL. Trimming took 5 bases from V and 3 from J; bases not matched to a gene: 10. CDR3 in DNA: TGCGCCAGCAGCTTTCCTGACAGGGATTATGGAAACACCATATATTTT. Its protein product is CASSFPDRDYGNTIYF.

V gene TRBV7-3 combines with J gene TRBJ1-6, with 7 bases that match TRBD1. The J segment lost 7 bases and the V segment lost 6 bases, leaving 6 bases of the junction unmatched. Germline values: CDR1 SGHTA, CDR2 FQGTGA. CDR3 length equals 14 residues. The CDR3 bases are TGTGCCAGCAGTCGAGGGACAGAAAATTCACCCCTCCACTTT. Translation: CASSRGTENSPLHF. Filled out from reference TRBV7-3 and TRBJ1-6, the complete variable domain reads GAGVSQTPSNKVTEKGKYVELRCDPISGHTALYWYRQSLGQGPEFLIYFQGTGAADDSGLPNDRFFAVRPEGSVSTLKIQRTERGDSAVYLCASSRGTENSPLHFGNGTRLTVT.

V and J are TRBV6-5 and TRBJ1-3; 7 bases fit TRBD1. The CDR3 contains 15 residues. Germline assignment: CDR1 MNHEY and CDR2 SVGAGI. The V segment lost 8 bases and the J segment 0 bases; nucleotides outside the gene matches: 7. DNA for the CDR3: TGTGCCAGCTCCCGGGACAGTTTCTCTGGAAACACCATATATTTT. Protein sequence: CASSRDSFSGNTIYF.

DNA for the CDR3: TGTGCCATCACCGCGGGGGACCAAGAGACCCAGTACTTC. Its protein product is CAITAGDQETQYF. The chain recombines TRBV10-3 with TRBJ2-5; TRBD2 matches at 7 bases. Germline V gene lookup returns CDR1 ENHRY and CDR2 SYGVKD. The CDR3 is made up of 13 amino acids. After removal of 7 bases from V and 0 bases from J, the junction contained 2 bases not matched to a gene.